The next 18 T cell receptor beta chains were all read from a single sample in a study of cytomegalovirus exposure and HLA in healthy donors. The PCR employed 60 Vbeta primers together with 13 Jbeta primers. TCRdb's table, derived via immunoSEQ multiplex PCR, lists solely in-frame clones and lacks some. The sample consists of about 150,000 clones, 80% to 85% of them appearing once. Material: PBMCs. Every receptor here comes from a man aged 18 to 30 in good health and CMV-seronegative.

This sequence joins TRBV5-1 and TRBJ2-2; no definite D call. This CDR3 region has 13 residues. Trimming took off 2 bases at V and 7 bases at J, with 9 bases between the two ends. Per germline, CDR1 SGHRS and CDR2 YFSETQ. CDR3 protein: CASSFAGRGELFF. CDR3 sequence (DNA): TGCGCCAGCAGCTTTGCTGGCCGCGGGGAGCTGTTTTTT.

The chain is built from TRBV5-1 and TRBJ2-5; TRBD2 agrees at 11 bases. The germline CDR1 and CDR2 sequences are SGHRS and YFSETQ. After removal of 4 bases from V and 5 bases from J, the junction contained 4 bases not matched to a gene. This CDR3 spans 14 amino acids. In nucleotides, the CDR3 is TGCGCCAGCAGCCTAGCGGGGGGCAGGGAGACCCAGTACTTC. As protein: CASSLAGGRETQYF.

For the CDR3, the DNA is TGTGCCAGCAGTCAAGGCGAGAGGTACGAGCAGTACTTC. It translates to CASSQGERYEQYF. The chain uses TRBV6-1 and TRBJ2-7, with unresolved D. Germline values: CDR1 MNHNS, CDR2 SASEGT. Trimming took 5 bases from V and 4 from J, leaving 12 bases between them. The CDR3 has 13 residues.

J is TRBJ2-1 and V is TRBV5-6; 12 nucleotides agree with TRBD1. V was clipped by 4 bases and J by 0 bases; unmatched bases: 2. Germline assignment: CDR1 SGHDT and CDR2 YYEEEE. The CDR3 consists of 16 residues. The CDR3 protein is CASSTGQGASYNEQFF. CDR3 bases: TGTGCCAGCAGCACGGGACAGGGGGCCTCCTACAATGAGCAGTTCTTC. The entire variable domain, with the rest obtained from reference TRBV5-6 and TRBJ2-1, is as follows: DAGVTQSPTHLIKTRGQQVTLRCSPKSGHDTVSWYQQALGQGPQFIFQYYEEEERQRGNFPDRFSGHQFPNYSSELNVNALLLGDSALYLCASSTGQGASYNEQFFGPGTRLTVL.

The chain combines TRBV7-9 with TRBJ2-1, with 7 bases identical to TRBD1. V lost 5 bases, J lost 3 bases, and 7 bases stayed unmatched. The V gene's germline CDR1 is SEHNR and CDR2 FQNEAQ (reference sequence). This CDR3 comprises 15 residues. The CDR3 here is CASSRPDRHYNEQFF. CDR3 bases: TGTGCCAGCAGCCGCCCGGACAGGCACTACAATGAGCAGTTCTTC.

J is TRBJ2-3 and V is TRBV15, with 8 bases lining up with TRBD2. Germline CDR1 reads LNHNV; CDR2 reads YYDKDF (reference sequence). The ends lost 3 bases at V and 6 bases at J; junction bases unmatched: 17. The CDR3 runs 18 residues. CDR3 amino acids: CATSRGGVSGAFRDTQYF. The CDR3 DNA is TGTGCCACCAGCAGGGGGGGGGTTAGCGGGGCCTTTCGGGATACGCAGTATTTT.

The chain employs TRBV5-1 and TRBJ2-7; TRBD1 agrees at 7 bases. V lost 4 bases and J lost 9; bases outside the gene matches: 13. Germline V gene sequence: CDR1 SGHRS, CDR2 YFSETQ. CDR3 length: 14 residues. As DNA, the CDR3 is TGCGCCAGCAGCCCGGGGACAGATTCTGTTGGGCAGTACTTC. As protein: CASSPGTDSVGQYF.

This clone is a singleton in its sample. This chain links TRBV6-5 with TRBJ1-1; D unclear. Germline loops: CDR1 MNHEY, CDR2 SVGAGI. This CDR3 spans 13 amino acids. The ends were cut back, 0 bases at V and 11 bases at J, with 13 bases in the middle. Written as DNA, the CDR3 is TGTGCCAGCAGTTACTCGGCGTACGAGGCGGCTTTCTTT. This sequence encodes CASSYSAYEAAFF.

The chain links TRBV7-2 to TRBJ2-3; 7 nucleotides match TRBD2. The CDR3 spans 14 residues. The germline gives CDR1 SGHTA, CDR2 FQGNSA. Losses at the gene ends were 5 bases for V and 5 bases for J; bases not matched to a gene: 7. CDR3 nucleotide sequence: TGTGCCAGCAGCCCCCTTGGGGGGGAAGATACGCAGTATTTT. The encoded protein is CASSPLGGEDTQYF.

A single count supports this clone. V and J are TRBV9 and TRBJ2-7; no definite D call. Per the germline V gene, CDR1 is SGDLS and CDR2 is YYNGEE. V was clipped by 0 bases and J by 0 bases, with 4 bases between them. This CDR3 spans 13 amino acids. CDR3 coding DNA: TGTGCCAGCAGCGTAGAATACTCCTACGAGCAGTACTTC. It codes for CASSVEYSYEQYF.

V usage is TRBV5-4 and J usage is TRBJ1-1; TRBD1 aligns across 7 bases. This CDR3 comprises 16 residues. Losses at the gene ends were 3 bases for V and 0 bases for J; bases not matched to a gene: 8. Germline V gives CDR1 SGHNT, CDR2 YYREEE (reference sequence). CDR3 sequence (DNA): TGTGCCAGCAGCTCCAACAGGGGTTCTATGAACACTGAAGCTTTCTTT. Translated, it gives CASSSNRGSMNTEAFF.

The V gene is TRBV28, the J gene TRBJ1-4; D not resolved. From germline, CDR1 is MDHEN and CDR2 SYDVKM. The CDR3 consists of 11 residues. Trimming pared 3 bases from V and 8 bases from J, leaving 4 bases between. CDR3 protein: CASSFMEKLFF. In DNA form, the CDR3 reads TGTGCCAGCAGTTTTATGGAAAAACTGTTTTTT. The full variable domain, in which reference TRBV28 and TRBJ1-4 provide the parts outside the CDR3, is DVKVTQSSRYLVKRTGEKVFLECVQDMDHENMFWYRQDPGLGLRLIYFSYDVKMKEKGDIPEGYSVSREKKERFSLILESASTNQTSMYLCASSFMEKLFFGSGTQLSVL.

This clone was counted a single time. V usage is TRBV6-5 and J usage is TRBJ1-5; D gene uncertain. CDR1 and CDR2 (germline): MNHEY, SVGAGI. The CDR3 runs to 14 residues. V was trimmed by 8 bases and J by 7 bases, leaving 18 bases between them. Here the CDR3 DNA reads TGTGCCAGCGGTGCGCAGGCGGGGAGGCAGCCCCAGCATTTT. It specifies CASGAQAGRQPQHF.

The rearrangement joins TRBV28 to TRBJ1-1; 10 bases agree with TRBD1. Germline values: CDR1 MDHEN, CDR2 SYDVKM. Germline trimming cut 5 bases from V and 2 bases from J; bases unmatched to any gene: 5. The CDR3 is made up of 15 amino acids. The CDR3 spells CASSPGDRGNTEAFF. DNA of the CDR3: TGTGCCAGCAGTCCGGGGGACAGGGGAAACACTGAAGCTTTCTTT.

The genes are TRBV28 and TRBJ2-4; tentatively, D is TRBD1 (6 bases). V lost 5 bases and J lost 8, with 25 bases in between. The germline V gene has CDR1 MDHEN and CDR2 SYDVKM. The CDR3 loop spans 17 amino acids. As DNA, the CDR3 is TGTGCCAGCAGTCTAGGCTTCAGGGGTCCCCGCGTGGACATTCAGTACTTC. Translating gives CASSLGFRGPRVDIQYF.

V and J are TRBV7-8 and TRBJ1-5; perhaps TRBD1 as D (5 bases). V gave up 5 bases and J gave up 0 bases, with 11 bases separating them. Germline-derived CDR1 and CDR2 are SGHVS and FQNEAQ. The length of the CDR3 is 15 residues. The CDR3 DNA follows: TGTGCCAGCAGCCAGCAGGGCTATAGCAATCAGCCCCAGCATTTT. Its translation: CASSQQGYSNQPQHF.

The rearrangement joins TRBV28 to TRBJ1-1; D not resolved. The V gene's germline CDR1 is MDHEN and CDR2 SYDVKM. The V end was cut by 7 bases, the J end by 1 base, with 10 bases between. The CDR3 is made up of 13 amino acids. CDR3 coding DNA: TGTGCCAGCAACGTCAGGCCGAACACTGAAGCTTTCTTT. It codes for CASNVRPNTEAFF.

The chain recombines TRBV2 with TRBJ2-7, with TRBD1 matching 8 bases. Germline CDR1 and CDR2: SNHLY and FYNNEI. The CDR3 runs to 16 residues. J gave up 2 bases and V 6 bases, and 12 bases lay outside the gene matches. In DNA form, the CDR3 reads TGTGCCAGCAGCCCTAGAGAGACAGGGGTGCCCTACGAGCAGTACTTC. Translating it yields CASSPRETGVPYEQYF.